This T cell receptor (beta chain) came from a study of T cells after yellow fever vaccination. UMIs were added to TCR cDNA along with a universal primer site when it was made by 5'RACE template switching. TCRdb itself ran the 5' RACE reads through MiXCR, one entry per CDR3 protein. The table lists more than 250,000 distinct CDR3 sequences, approximately 7% of them singletons. The CDR3 consists of 11 residues. The germline V gene has CDR1 DFQATT and CDR2 SNEGSKA (reference sequence). Trimming cost V 5 bases and J 2 bases, with 6 bases left between them. This sample comprised PBMCs, obtained around 45 days after the first yellow fever vaccination. This chain joins TRBV20-1 and TRBJ1-2, with D unclear. The sequence came from a man between 18 and 29 years old who received the YFV17D yellow fever vaccine. DNA of the CDR3: TGCAGTGCTGGAGGAAACTATGGCTACACCTTC. The encoded protein is CSAGGNYGYTF.